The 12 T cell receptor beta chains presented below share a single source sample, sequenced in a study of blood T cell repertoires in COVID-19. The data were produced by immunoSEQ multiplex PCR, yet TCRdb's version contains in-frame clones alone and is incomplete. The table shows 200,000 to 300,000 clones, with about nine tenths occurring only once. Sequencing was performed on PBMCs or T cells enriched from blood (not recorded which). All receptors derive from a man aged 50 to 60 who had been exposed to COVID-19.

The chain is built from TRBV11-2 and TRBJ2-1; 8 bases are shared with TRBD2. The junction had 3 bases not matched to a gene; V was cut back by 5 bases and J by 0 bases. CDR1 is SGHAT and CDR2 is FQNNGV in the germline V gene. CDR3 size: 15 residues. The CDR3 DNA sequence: TGTGCCAGCAGCCTCAGCGGGGGCTCCTACAATGAGCAGTTCTTC. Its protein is CASSLSGGSYNEQFF.

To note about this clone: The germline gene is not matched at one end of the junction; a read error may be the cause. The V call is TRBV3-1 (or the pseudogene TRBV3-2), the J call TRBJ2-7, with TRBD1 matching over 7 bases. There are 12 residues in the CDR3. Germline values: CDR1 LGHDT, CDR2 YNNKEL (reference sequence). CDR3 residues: CASSLGQRLPIF. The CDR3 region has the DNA TGTGCCAGCAGCCTGGGACAGCGTCTCCCTATTTTC.

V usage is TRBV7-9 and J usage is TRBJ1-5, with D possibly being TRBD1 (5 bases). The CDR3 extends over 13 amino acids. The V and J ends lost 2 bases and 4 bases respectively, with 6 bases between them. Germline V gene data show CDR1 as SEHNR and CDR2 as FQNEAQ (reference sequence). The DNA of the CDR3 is TGTGCCAGCAGCTTACAGGGTAATCAGCCCCAGCATTTT. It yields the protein CASSLQGNQPQHF.

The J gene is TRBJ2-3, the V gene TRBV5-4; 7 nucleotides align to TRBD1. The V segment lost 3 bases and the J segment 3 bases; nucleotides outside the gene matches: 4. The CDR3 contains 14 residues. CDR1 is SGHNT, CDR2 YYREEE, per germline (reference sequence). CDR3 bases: TGTGCCAGCAGCTCGGGACAGTTTACAGATACGCAGTATTTT. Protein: CASSSGQFTDTQYF. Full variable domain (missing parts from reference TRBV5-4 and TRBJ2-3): ETGVTQSPTHLIKTRGQQVTLRCSSQSGHNTVSWYQQALGQGPQFIFQYYREEENGRGNFPPRFSGLQFPNYSSELNVNALELDDSALYLCASSSGQFTDTQYFGPGTRLTVL.

The CDR3 sequence is CASSYWGLSYEQYF. The CDR3 nucleotides read TGTGCCAGCAGTTACTGGGGACTGAGCTACGAGCAGTACTTC. V is TRBV6-5 and J is TRBJ2-7; possible D gene TRBD2, 6 bases. Germline V gives CDR1 MNHEY, CDR2 SVGAGI. Deletions cut 1 base from V and 3 bases from J, with 10 bases between. This CDR3 has 14 residues.

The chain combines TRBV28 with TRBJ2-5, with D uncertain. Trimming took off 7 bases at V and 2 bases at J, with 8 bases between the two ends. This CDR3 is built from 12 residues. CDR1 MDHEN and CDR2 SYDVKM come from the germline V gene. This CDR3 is CASTRGQETQYF. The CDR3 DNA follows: TGTGCCAGCACTAGAGGACAAGAGACCCAGTACTTC.

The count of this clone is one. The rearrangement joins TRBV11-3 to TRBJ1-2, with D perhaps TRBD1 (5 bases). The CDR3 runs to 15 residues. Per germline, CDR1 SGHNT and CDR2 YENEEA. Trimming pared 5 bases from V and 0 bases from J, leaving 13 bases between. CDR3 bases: TGTGCCAGCAGCCCGCAGGGTCAGACTAACTATGGCTACACCTTC. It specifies CASSPQGQTNYGYTF.

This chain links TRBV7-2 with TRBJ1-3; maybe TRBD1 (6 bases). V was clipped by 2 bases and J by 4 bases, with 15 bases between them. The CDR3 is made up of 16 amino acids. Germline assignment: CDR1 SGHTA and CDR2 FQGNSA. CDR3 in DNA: TGTGCCAGCAGCTTATCGGACAGACGCGCGGGAAACACCATATATTTT. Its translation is CASSLSDRRAGNTIYF. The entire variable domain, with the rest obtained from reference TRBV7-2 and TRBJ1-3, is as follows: GAGVSQSPSNKVTEKGKDVELRCDPISGHTALYWYRQSLGQGLEFLIYFQGNSAPDKSGLPSDRFSAERTGGSVSTLTIQRTQQEDSAVYLCASSLSDRRAGNTIYFGEGSWLTVV.

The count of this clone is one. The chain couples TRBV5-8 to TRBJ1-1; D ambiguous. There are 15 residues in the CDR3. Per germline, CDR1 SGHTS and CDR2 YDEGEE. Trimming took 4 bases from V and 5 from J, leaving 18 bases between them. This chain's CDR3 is CASSLRSGPGTEAFF. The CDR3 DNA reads TGTGCCAGCAGCCTGCGGTCGGGCCCGGGAACTGAAGCTTTCTTT.

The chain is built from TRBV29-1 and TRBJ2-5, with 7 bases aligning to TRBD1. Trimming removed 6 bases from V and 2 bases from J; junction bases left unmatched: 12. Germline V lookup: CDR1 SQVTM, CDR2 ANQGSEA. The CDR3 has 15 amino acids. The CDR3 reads CSVGGQVLDQETQYF. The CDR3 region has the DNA TGCAGCGTAGGAGGACAGGTCCTAGATCAAGAGACCCAGTACTTC.

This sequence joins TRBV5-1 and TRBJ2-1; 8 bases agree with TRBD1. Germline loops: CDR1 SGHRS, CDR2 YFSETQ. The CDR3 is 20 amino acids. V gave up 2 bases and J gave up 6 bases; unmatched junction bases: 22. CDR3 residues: CASSFLPPVRGPSDTNEQFF. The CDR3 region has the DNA TGCGCCAGCAGCTTCTTGCCACCCGTCAGGGGGCCGAGCGACACCAATGAGCAGTTCTTC. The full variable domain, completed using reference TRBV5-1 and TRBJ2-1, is KAGVTQTPRYLIKTRGQQVTLSCSPISGHRSVSWYQQTPGQGLQFLFEYFSETQRNKGNFPGRFSGRQFSNSRSEMNVSTLELGDSALYLCASSFLPPVRGPSDTNEQFFGPGTRLTVL.

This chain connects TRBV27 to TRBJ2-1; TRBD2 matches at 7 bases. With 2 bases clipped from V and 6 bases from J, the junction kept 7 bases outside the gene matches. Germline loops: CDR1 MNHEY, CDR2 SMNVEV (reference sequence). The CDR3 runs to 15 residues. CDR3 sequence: CASSLGRAPGNEQFF. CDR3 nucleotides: TGTGCCAGCAGTTTAGGGAGGGCACCCGGCAATGAGCAGTTCTTC.